Shown below are 23 T cell receptor beta chains from a single sample sequenced in a study of cytomegalovirus exposure and HLA in healthy donors. The study ran its PCR with 60 Vbeta and 13 Jbeta primers. The table came from immunoSEQ multiplex PCR; TCRdb's copy has only in-frame clones and leaves some out. The table lists some 130,000 clones, roughly four fifths of them singletons. Sequenced: PBMCs. These receptors were collected from a woman in her 50s in good health and CMV-seropositive.

The chain uses TRBV7-9 and TRBJ1-4, with no clear D. Between the trimmed V and J ends, which lost 5 bases and 0 bases, there was a span of 10 bases. This CDR3 has 15 residues. Germline V gene sequence: CDR1 SEHNR, CDR2 FQNEAQ (reference sequence). The CDR3 region has the DNA TGTGCCAGCAGCCGCACGCGGACAACTAATGAAAAACTGTTTTTT. Protein sequence: CASSRTRTTNEKLFF.

The rearrangement links TRBV2 to TRBJ2-7, with a tentative D call TRBD1 (6 bases). Germline CDR1 reads SNHLY; CDR2 reads FYNNEI. Trimming cost V 6 bases and J 3 bases, with 15 bases left between them. CDR3 size: 14 residues. CDR3 in amino acids: CASSPPGQHYEQYF. Written as DNA, the CDR3 is TGTGCCAGCAGCCCCCCCGGACAGCACTACGAGCAGTACTTC.

This clone has only a few counts. The genes are TRBV5-1 and TRBJ2-1; D gene unclear. V dropped 0 bases and J dropped 5 bases, with 6 bases sitting between them. The CDR3 has 13 amino acids. Germline V gene lookup returns CDR1 SGHRS and CDR2 YFSETQ. The CDR3 DNA sequence: TGCGCCAGCAGCTTGGTACCAGACAATGAGCAGTTCTTC. It yields the protein CASSLVPDNEQFF. Full variable domain (outside the CDR3, taken from reference TRBV5-1 and TRBJ2-1): KAGVTQTPRYLIKTRGQQVTLSCSPISGHRSVSWYQQTPGQGLQFLFEYFSETQRNKGNFPGRFSGRQFSNSRSEMNVSTLELGDSALYLCASSLVPDNEQFFGPGTRLTVL.

The rearrangement joins TRBV7-2 to TRBJ1-1; 9 bases are shared with TRBD1. V shed 3 bases, J shed 4 bases, and the junction held 6 bases outside the gene matches. CDR1 and CDR2 from the germline V gene are SGHTA and FQGNSA. The CDR3 loop spans 15 amino acids. The CDR3 loop is CASSFGTGWGTEAFF. The CDR3 DNA follows: TGTGCCAGCAGCTTCGGGACAGGGTGGGGCACTGAAGCTTTCTTT.

The CDR3 sequence is CASSLRGENTQYF. The CDR3 nucleotides read TGTGCCAGCAGCTTACGGGGGGAAAATACGCAGTATTTT. This chain connects TRBV7-2 to TRBJ2-3, with 7 bases that match TRBD2. Germline lookup yields CDR1 SGHTA and CDR2 FQGNSA. CDR3 length equals 13 residues. V was pared by 2 bases and J by 7 bases, with 3 bases of the junction left unmatched.

The chain is built from TRBV29-1 and TRBJ1-2; 9 nucleotides line up with TRBD1. Germline CDR1 and CDR2: SQVTM and ANQGSEA. This CDR3 region has 11 residues. V dropped 7 bases and J dropped 6; count of bases not matched to a gene: 3. The CDR3 coding sequence is TGCAGCGGGGGACAGGGTAATGGCTACACCTTC. It is translated as CSGGQGNGYTF.

The V and J genes are TRBV5-4 and TRBJ1-2, with 7 bases identical to TRBD1. Germline V gives CDR1 SGHNT, CDR2 YYREEE (reference sequence). CDR3 length: 19 residues. V lost 5 bases, J lost 0 bases, and 19 bases stayed unmatched. CDR3 coding DNA: TGTGCCAGCAGATCGAATATAAACACAGGGGACAAGCCTAACTATGGCTACACCTTC. Protein sequence: CASRSNINTGDKPNYGYTF.

This chain joins TRBV7-9 and TRBJ1-2, with 9 bases fitting TRBD1. J gave up 6 bases and V 8 bases, and 7 bases lay outside the gene matches. The CDR3 extends over 13 amino acids. Germline lookup yields CDR1 SEHNR and CDR2 FQNEAQ (reference sequence). The CDR3: CASVTGGGNGYTF. CDR3 DNA: TGTGCCAGCGTAACAGGGGGCGGGAATGGCTACACCTTC.

The rearrangement joins TRBV7-2 to TRBJ2-1; 13 bases map to TRBD2. This CDR3 has 15 residues. Germline assignment: CDR1 SGHTA and CDR2 FQGNSA. With 5 bases clipped from V and 9 bases from J, the junction kept 7 bases outside the gene matches. In nucleotides, the CDR3 is TGTGCCAGCAGCCCTCGGACTAGCGGGGGTAGTGAGCAGTTCTTC. It specifies CASSPRTSGGSEQFF.

This clone appeared a single time. CDR3 sequence reads: CASSTGLAGARDTQYF. Written as DNA, the CDR3 is TGTGCCAGCAGCACCGGACTAGCGGGGGCCCGAGATACGCAGTATTTT. The rearrangement uses TRBV9 and TRBJ2-3; 13 positions agree with TRBD2. This CDR3 comprises 16 residues. CDR1 is SGDLS, CDR2 YYNGEE, per germline. V lost 4 bases and J lost 5; bases outside the gene matches: 7. Full variable domain (remainder filled in from reference TRBV9 and TRBJ2-3): DSGVTQTPKHLITATGQRVTLRCSPRSGDLSVYWYQQSLDQGLQFLIQYYNGEERAKGNILERFSAQQFPDLHSELNLSSLELGDSALYFCASSTGLAGARDTQYFGPGTRLTVL.

This CDR3 reads CASSFGSNPYEQYF. CDR3 coding DNA: TGTGCCAGCAGCTTTGGCTCGAACCCCTACGAGCAGTACTTC. This rearrangement joins TRBV11-2 to TRBJ2-7; D unclear. Germline CDR1 and CDR2: SGHAT and FQNNGV. The germline V and J ends were trimmed by 3 bases and 2 bases, with 11 bases remaining between them. The CDR3 is 14 residues long.

The chain is built from TRBV5-6 and TRBJ2-3; D remains unclear. CDR1 is SGHDT, CDR2 YYEEEE, per germline. The CDR3 sequence is 16 residues long. The V end lost 0 bases, the J end lost 4 bases, and 15 bases lay between the germline ends. The CDR3: CASSLVSGDRPDTQYF. CDR3 nucleotide sequence: TGTGCCAGCAGCTTGGTTTCAGGTGACCGCCCAGATACGCAGTATTTT.

J is TRBJ2-3 and V is TRBV12-5, with unresolved D. Looked up from germline, CDR1 is LGHNT and CDR2 is FRNRAP. This CDR3 is 15 amino acids long. V was shortened by 1 base and J by 0 bases, with 8 bases between the two germline ends. CDR3 amino acids: CASGLDLTSTDTQYF. The DNA for the CDR3 is TGTGCTAGTGGTTTGGATCTTACTAGCACAGATACGCAGTATTTT. The complete variable domain, with remaining parts taken from reference TRBV12-5 and TRBJ2-3, reads DARVTQTPRHKVTEMGQEVTMRCQPILGHNTVFWYRQTMMQGLELLAYFRNRAPLDDSGMPKDRFSAEMPDATLATLKIQPSEPRDSAVYFCASGLDLTSTDTQYFGPGTRLTVL.

The chain uses TRBV15 and TRBJ1-1, with 7 nucleotides matching TRBD1. This CDR3 is 15 amino acids long. The V and J ends lost 3 bases and 1 base, in that order; junction bases with no gene match: 5. Germline V gene sequence: CDR1 LNHNV, CDR2 YYDKDF (reference sequence). CDR3 nucleotide sequence: TGTGCCACCAGCAGGGACGGACAGGAGAACACTGAAGCTTTCTTT. It translates to CATSRDGQENTEAFF.

The chain has TRBV7-2 and TRBJ2-7; a possible D gene is TRBD2 (7 bases). In germline, CDR1 is SGHTA, CDR2 FQGNSA. This CDR3 is built from 15 residues. Trimming pared 3 bases from V and 6 bases from J, leaving 18 bases between. The CDR3 DNA reads TGTGCCAGCAGCTTGGGGAGGGGGGGCCAAGCCGAGCAGTACTTC. This encodes CASSLGRGGQAEQYF.

The V gene is TRBV18, the J gene TRBJ2-5; the D is unclear. The CDR3 is 12 residues long. Germline V gives CDR1 KGHSH, CDR2 LQKENI. V shed 6 bases and J shed 5 bases, with 10 bases lying between them. Here the CDR3 DNA reads TGTGCCAGCTCCCCGAGTTGGGAGACCCAGTACTTC. It is translated as CASSPSWETQYF.

V is TRBV5-1 and J is TRBJ2-3; 11 bases agree with TRBD2. Germline-derived CDR1 and CDR2 are SGHRS and YFSETQ. The CDR3 covers 15 residues. Trimming at V came to 3 bases and at J to 2 bases, leaving 2 bases not matched to a gene. CDR3 bases: TGCGCCAGCAGCTGGGGACTAGCGGACACAGATACGCAGTATTTT. Its protein is CASSWGLADTDTQYF.

This chain connects TRBV6-6 to TRBJ2-7, with a possible D match to TRBD2 (7 bases). The CDR3 loop spans 15 amino acids. Germline lookup yields CDR1 MNHNY and CDR2 SVGAGI (reference sequence). Trimming pared 7 bases from V and 0 bases from J, leaving 16 bases between. The CDR3 bases are TGTGCCAGCAACCCGGGGGGCCTACCCTCCTACGAGCAGTACTTC. It yields the protein CASNPGGLPSYEQYF.

This rearrangement joins TRBV4-2 to TRBJ2-7; D perhaps matches TRBD1 (7 bases). The V end was cut by 8 bases, the J end by 3 bases, with 23 bases between. Germline V CDR1 and CDR2: LGHNA, YNFKEQ. The CDR3 runs 16 residues. The CDR3 spells CASSSQGGRGVYEQYF. The CDR3 DNA sequence: TGTGCCAGCTCCAGCCAGGGGGGACGAGGAGTCTACGAGCAGTACTTC.

V gene TRBV4-1 combines with J gene TRBJ1-5; 8 bases are shared with TRBD1. This CDR3 region has 16 residues. Unmatched junction bases numbered 11, after V lost 1 base and J lost 9 bases. Germline V gene lookup returns CDR1 MGHRA and CDR2 YSYEKL. The CDR3 DNA reads as TGCGCCAGCAGCCAAGTAGGGGAGACAGGGGAATTGCCCCAGCATTTT. This gives the protein CASSQVGETGELPQHF.

The rearrangement uses TRBV7-8 and TRBJ1-5; the D gene is possibly TRBD1 (5 bases). CDR1 is SGHVS and CDR2 is FQNEAQ in the germline V gene. This CDR3 has 13 residues. V was pared by 8 bases and J by 1 base, with 9 bases between. The DNA for the CDR3 is TGTGCCAGCTCCCGGGGGAGCAATCAGCCCCAGCATTTT. It yields the protein CASSRGSNQPQHF.

The chain couples TRBV6-6 to TRBJ2-7; 7 positions match TRBD1. V was pared by 7 bases and J by 6 bases, with 9 bases of the junction left unmatched. Per the germline V gene, CDR1 is MNHNY and CDR2 is SVGAGI (reference sequence). This CDR3 contains 13 residues. CDR3 residues: CASNRDSAGEQYF. Written as DNA, the CDR3 is TGTGCCAGCAATCGGGACAGCGCTGGCGAGCAGTACTTC.

This clone showed up just once. The chain is built from TRBV5-1 and TRBJ2-5; D possibly corresponds to TRBD2 (5 bases). The CDR3 spans 18 residues. V lost 4 bases and J 0 bases, leaving 22 bases between the germline ends. Germline V gene sequence: CDR1 SGHRS, CDR2 YFSETQ. The CDR3 is CASSRTDLQSFYQETQYF. Here the CDR3 DNA reads TGCGCCAGCAGCAGGACGGACTTACAAAGTTTCTACCAAGAGACCCAGTACTTC.